This T cell receptor beta chain was sequenced for a study of blood T cells in healthy people across ages. A second roughly 7 to 11 cycle PCR used barcoded and J-beta primers. TCRdb re-called the 5' RACE reads with MiXCR, one entry per CDR3 protein. The top ten clones hold 25% to 35% of a sample with hundreds of thousands of distinct CDR3 sequences, 49% of them seen once. Study observations and caveats: Roughly linearly, TCR beta diversity per million T cells fell as age increased.

Details on this clonotype: What it binds is not known.

Sequences were obtained from blood. The receptor comes from a woman in her fifties or sixties in good health.

In DNA form, the CDR3 reads TGTGCCAGCAGCTCCAGCAGGGCCGGTTCCTACGAGCAGTACTTC. Translated: CASSSSRAGSYEQYF. This chain uses TRBV7-2 with TRBJ2-7, with D perhaps TRBD1 (5 bases). The V end lost 4 bases, the J end lost 1 base, and 14 bases lay between the germline ends. The CDR3 sequence is 15 residues long. Germline V gene lookup returns CDR1 SGHTA and CDR2 FQGNSA.